A single sample gave rise to the 17 T cell receptor beta chains below, sequenced in a study of blood T cell repertoires in COVID-19. The repertoire was sequenced with immunoSEQ multiplex PCR; TCRdb's copy has only in-frame clones and lacks some. The repertoire includes roughly 160,000 clones, approximately 81% of them detected once, and 5.6% sits in the top ten. Sample: PBMCs or T cells enriched from blood (not recorded which). Receptors originate from a woman in her thirties or forties with acute COVID-19.

There are a few counts of this clone. The V call is TRBV6-1, the J call TRBJ1-1, with TRBD1 as a possible D gene (5 bases). V was cut by 4 bases and J by 4 bases, with 19 bases left in between. Germline CDR1 and CDR2: MNHNS and SASEGT. The CDR3 has 16 residues. The CDR3 here is CASSGRPAGERTEAFF. In DNA, the CDR3 is TGTGCCAGCAGTGGCCGACCGGCGGGGGAGCGCACTGAAGCTTTCTTT.

This chain links TRBV7-6 with TRBJ1-3; D may be TRBD1 (5 bases). The CDR3 is 18 residues long. In germline, CDR1 is SGHVS, CDR2 FNYEAQ. Trimming removed 3 bases from V and 3 bases from J, with 21 bases in between. CDR3 in DNA: TGTGCCAGCAGCTTGGGCCTGGGGGGTAGGACCAATGGAAACACCATATATTTT. It translates to CASSLGLGGRTNGNTIYF. The variable domain in full, with the rest retrieved from reference TRBV7-6 and TRBJ1-3, is GAGVSQSPRYKVTKRGQDVALRCDPISGHVSLYWYRQALGQGPEFLTYFNYEAQQDKSGLPNDRFSAERPEGSISTLTIQRTEQRDSAMYRCASSLGLGGRTNGNTIYFGEGSWLTVV.

This chain connects TRBV30 to TRBJ1-1; D gene ambiguous. CDR3 length equals 13 residues. CDR1 is GTSNPN and CDR2 is SVGIG in the germline V gene (reference sequence). V lost 5 bases to trimming and J lost 6 bases, with 16 bases between them. CDR3 DNA: TGTGCCTGGGAAAGCCGGGGTCAGGCTGAAGCTTTCTTT. This encodes CAWESRGQAEAFF.

This rearrangement joins TRBV2 to TRBJ2-1; unclear D gene. V was cut by 1 base and J by 4 bases, with 8 bases left in between. The CDR3 contains 14 residues. The germline CDR1 and CDR2 sequences are SNHLY and FYNNEI. CDR3 bases: TGTGCCAGCAGTGAAGATGAGAGTTACAATGAGCAGTTCTTC. This sequence encodes CASSEDESYNEQFF.

CDR3 amino acids: CASRGTIPGYTF. The CDR3 DNA is TGTGCCAGCAGGGGGACTATCCCTGGCTACACCTTC. The J gene is TRBJ1-2, the V gene TRBV28; possibly TRBD1 for D (5 bases). From germline, CDR1 is MDHEN and CDR2 SYDVKM. This CDR3 contains 12 residues. V was shortened by 6 bases and J by 7 bases, with 12 bases between the two germline ends.

The J gene is TRBJ2-6, the V gene TRBV7-9, with a tentative D call TRBD1 (5 bases). The germline CDR1 and CDR2 sequences are SEHNR and FQNEAQ (reference sequence). Between the trimmed V and J ends, which lost 3 bases and 0 bases, there was a span of 12 bases. The CDR3 consists of 17 residues. For the CDR3, the DNA is TGTGCCAGCAGCTTCGGACATTCGTTCTCTGGGGCCAACGTCCTGACTTTC. This translates into CASSFGHSFSGANVLTF. Full variable domain (missing parts from reference TRBV7-9 and TRBJ2-6): DTGVSQNPRHKITKRGQNVTFRCDPISEHNRLYWYRQTLGQGPEFLTYFQNEAQLEKSRLLSDRFSAERPKGSFSTLEIQRTEQGDSAMYLCASSFGHSFSGANVLTFGAGSRLTVL.

V gene TRBV10-3 combines with J gene TRBJ2-1; the match to TRBD2 covers 8 bases. Germline-derived CDR1 and CDR2 are ENHRY and SYGVKD. V trimming: 0 bases; J trimming: 5 bases; junction bases outside the gene matches: 3. The CDR3 length is 15 residues. The CDR3, as DNA: TGTGCCATCAGTGAGTCAACGGGAGGGGACAATGAGCAGTTCTTC. Translation: CAISESTGGDNEQFF.

This rearrangement joins TRBV10-1 to TRBJ2-1, with D maybe TRBD2 (7 bases). The CDR3 is made up of 15 amino acids. Germline V gives CDR1 WNHNN, CDR2 SYGVQD (reference sequence). V dropped 8 bases and J dropped 4 bases, with 18 bases sitting between them. The CDR3 DNA sequence: TGCGCCAGCTCCCGAGAGGGGGGGCTTTACAATGAGCAGTTCTTC. Translating it yields CASSREGGLYNEQFF.

This clone has a single count. V and J are TRBV5-1 and TRBJ2-1, with 12 bases fitting TRBD2. Germline V gene sequence: CDR1 SGHRS, CDR2 YFSETQ. The junction had 6 bases not matched to a gene; V was cut back by 2 bases and J by 9 bases. This CDR3 spans 15 amino acids. CDR3 sequence: CASSLSSGRAFEQFF. The CDR3 DNA reads TGCGCCAGCAGCTTATCTAGCGGGAGGGCCTTTGAGCAGTTCTTC.

The chain couples TRBV9 to TRBJ1-3; no clear D gene. The CDR3 is 13 residues long. CDR1 and CDR2 (germline): SGDLS, YYNGEE. Between the trimmed V and J ends, which lost 6 bases and 0 bases, there was a span of 7 bases. CDR3 protein: CASTGNSGNTIYF. The CDR3, as DNA: TGTGCCAGCACGGGAAACTCTGGAAACACCATATATTTT.

The chain employs TRBV4-1 and TRBJ1-2; 8 bases align to TRBD1. This CDR3 has 17 residues. The germline CDR1 and CDR2 sequences are MGHRA and YSYEKL. The ends lost 2 bases at V and 7 bases at J; junction bases unmatched: 15. As DNA, the CDR3 is TGCGCCAGCAGCCAAAGATTAAGACCGGGACAGGATAGTGGCTACACCTTC. Translation gives CASSQRLRPGQDSGYTF.

The V gene is TRBV21-1, the J gene TRBJ1-1. TRBV21-1 is tagged as a pseudogene. The CDR3 extends over 15 amino acids. CDR3 protein: CASSKAREGNTEAFF. CDR3 DNA sequence: TGTGCCAGCAGCAAAGCGCGGGAGGGGAACACTGAAGCTTTCTTT.

A single count supports this clone. The chain links TRBV18 to TRBJ1-1, with 10 nucleotides matching TRBD1. V shed 3 bases, J shed 1 base, and the junction held 2 bases outside the gene matches. This CDR3 spans 15 amino acids. Germline CDR1 reads KGHSH; CDR2 reads LQKENI. CDR3 residues: CASSPGQGPNTEAFF. The CDR3 DNA reads as TGTGCCAGCTCACCGGGACAGGGGCCGAACACTGAAGCTTTCTTT.

V gene TRBV27 combines with J gene TRBJ2-7, with 12 bases fitting TRBD1. V lost 6 bases and J lost 5; bases outside the gene matches: 2. Per germline, CDR1 MNHEY and CDR2 SMNVEV (reference sequence). The CDR3 sequence is 13 residues long. Here the CDR3 DNA reads TGTGCCAGCAGAGGGGACAGGGGGCACGAGCAGTACTTC. It translates to CASRGDRGHEQYF.

The chain couples TRBV12-5 to TRBJ2-5, with 10 bases identical to TRBD2. CDR1 is LGHNT, CDR2 FRNRAP, per germline. The CDR3 has 14 residues. The V segment lost 6 bases and the J segment 3 bases; nucleotides outside the gene matches: 4. The CDR3: CASGSGLAEETQYF. CDR3 nucleotides: TGTGCTAGTGGCTCTGGACTAGCGGAAGAGACCCAGTACTTC.

The chain links TRBV29-1 to TRBJ2-2; 10 nucleotides line up with TRBD2. There are 14 residues in the CDR3. Germline V CDR1 and CDR2: SQVTM, ANQGSEA. The junction had 5 bases not matched to a gene; V was cut back by 5 bases and J by 5 bases. CDR3 protein: CSVSGRAGTGELFF. DNA of the CDR3: TGCAGCGTTAGCGGGAGGGCCGGGACCGGGGAGCTGTTTTTT.

The rearrangement uses TRBV24-1 and TRBJ2-5; 9 nucleotides match TRBD2. The CDR3 sequence is 15 residues long. The germline CDR1 and CDR2 sequences are KGHDR and SFDVKD. V trimming: 3 bases; J trimming: 5 bases; junction bases outside the gene matches: 6. The CDR3 loop is CATSDVGTSRETQYF. The CDR3 DNA is TGTGCCACCAGTGATGTCGGGACTAGCAGGGAGACCCAGTACTTC.